This T cell receptor (gamma chain) was sequenced for a study of Vδ1+ human thymocytes. Whole-study findings and limits: Highly polyclonal TRG and TRD repertoires with Gaussian CDR3 length distributions appeared in thymus.

Germline CDR1 reads VINAFY; CDR2 reads YDVSNSKD. V shed 0 bases, J shed 7 bases, and the junction held 6 bases outside the gene matches. The CDR3 length is 13 residues. On this clone: Its antigen is unknown.

Extracted RNA was reverse transcribed into cDNA. The CDR3 regions were amplified by multiplex PCR from V-gene primers to a constant-region primer. TCRdb re-processed the multiplex PCR reads via CATT. The table has about 36,000 gamma-chain clones, around 20% seen once. The sequenced sample consisted of Vdelta1+ gamma-delta thymocytes from the thymus. Regarding subset: FACS-sorted CD3+ TCRalphabeta- TCRVdelta1+ TCRVdelta2- thymocytes. The chain employs TRGV5 and TRGJ1 or TRGJ2. The TCR comes from a girl younger than two who had congenital heart surgery. The CDR3: CATWDRLRYKKLF. CDR3 nucleotide sequence: TGTGCCACCTGGGACAGGCTTCGGTATAAGAAACTCTTT.